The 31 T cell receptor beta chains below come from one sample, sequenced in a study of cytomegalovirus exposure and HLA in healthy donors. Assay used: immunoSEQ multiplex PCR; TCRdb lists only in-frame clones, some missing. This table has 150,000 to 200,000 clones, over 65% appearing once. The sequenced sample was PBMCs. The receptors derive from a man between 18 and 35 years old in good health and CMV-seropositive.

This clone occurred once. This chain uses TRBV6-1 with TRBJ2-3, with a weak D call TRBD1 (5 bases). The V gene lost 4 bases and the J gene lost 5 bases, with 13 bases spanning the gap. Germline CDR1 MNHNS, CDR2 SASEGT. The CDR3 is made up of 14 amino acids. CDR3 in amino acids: CASSVQAAGDTQYF. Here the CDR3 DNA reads TGTGCCAGCAGTGTACAGGCAGCTGGAGATACGCAGTATTTT.

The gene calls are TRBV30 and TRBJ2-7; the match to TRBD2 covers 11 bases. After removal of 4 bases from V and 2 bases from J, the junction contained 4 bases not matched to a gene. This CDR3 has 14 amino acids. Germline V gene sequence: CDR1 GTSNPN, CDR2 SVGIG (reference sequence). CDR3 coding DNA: TGTGCCTGGACTCCGGGACTAGCGGCCTACGAGCAGTACTTC. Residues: CAWTPGLAAYEQYF. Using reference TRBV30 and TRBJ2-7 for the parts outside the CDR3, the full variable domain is SQTIHQWPATLVQPVGSPLSLECTVEGTSNPNLYWYRQAAGRGLQLLFYSVGIGQISSEVPQNLSASRPQDRQFILSSKKLLLSDSGFYLCAWTPGLAAYEQYFGPGTRLTVT.

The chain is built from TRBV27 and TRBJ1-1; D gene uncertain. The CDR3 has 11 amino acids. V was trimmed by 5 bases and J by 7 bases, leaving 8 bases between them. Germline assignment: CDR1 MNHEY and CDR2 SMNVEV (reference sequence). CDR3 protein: CASSGRDEAFF. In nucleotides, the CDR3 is TGTGCCAGCAGTGGTAGAGATGAAGCTTTCTTT.

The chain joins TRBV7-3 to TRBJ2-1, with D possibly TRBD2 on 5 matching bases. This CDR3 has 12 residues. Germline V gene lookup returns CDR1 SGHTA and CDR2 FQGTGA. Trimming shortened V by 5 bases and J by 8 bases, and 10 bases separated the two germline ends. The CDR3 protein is CASSGKEDEQFF. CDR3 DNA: TGTGCCAGCAGCGGAAAGGAGGATGAGCAGTTCTTC.

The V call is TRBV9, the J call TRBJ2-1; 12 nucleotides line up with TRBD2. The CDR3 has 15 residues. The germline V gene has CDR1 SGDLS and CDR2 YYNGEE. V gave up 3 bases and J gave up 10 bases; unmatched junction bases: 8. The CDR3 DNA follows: TGTGCCAGCAGCGCGGCTAGCGGGAGGGCCAGCGAGCAGTTCTTC. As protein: CASSAASGRASEQFF. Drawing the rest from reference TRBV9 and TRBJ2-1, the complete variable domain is DSGVTQTPKHLITATGQRVTLRCSPRSGDLSVYWYQQSLDQGLQFLIQYYNGEERAKGNILERFSAQQFPDLHSELNLSSLELGDSALYFCASSAASGRASEQFFGPGTRLTVL.

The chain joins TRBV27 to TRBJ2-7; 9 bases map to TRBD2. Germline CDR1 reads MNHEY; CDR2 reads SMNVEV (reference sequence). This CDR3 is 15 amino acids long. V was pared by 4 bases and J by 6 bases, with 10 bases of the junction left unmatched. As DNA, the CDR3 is TGTGCCAGCAGTTATTCGGCGGGACTAGCTGGCGAGCAGTACTTC. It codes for CASSYSAGLAGEQYF.

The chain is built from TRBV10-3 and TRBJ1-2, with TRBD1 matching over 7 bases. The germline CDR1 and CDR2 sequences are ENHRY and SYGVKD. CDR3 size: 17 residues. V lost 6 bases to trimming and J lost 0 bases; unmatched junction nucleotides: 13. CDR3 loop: CAIRALTGRSANYGYTF. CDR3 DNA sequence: TGTGCCATCAGGGCTCTGACAGGGAGGTCCGCTAACTATGGCTACACCTTC.

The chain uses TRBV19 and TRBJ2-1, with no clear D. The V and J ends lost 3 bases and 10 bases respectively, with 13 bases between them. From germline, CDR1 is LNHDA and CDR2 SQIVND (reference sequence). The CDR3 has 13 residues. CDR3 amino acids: CASSIITGLEQFF. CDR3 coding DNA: TGTGCCAGTAGTATTATAACTGGGCTAGAGCAGTTCTTC.

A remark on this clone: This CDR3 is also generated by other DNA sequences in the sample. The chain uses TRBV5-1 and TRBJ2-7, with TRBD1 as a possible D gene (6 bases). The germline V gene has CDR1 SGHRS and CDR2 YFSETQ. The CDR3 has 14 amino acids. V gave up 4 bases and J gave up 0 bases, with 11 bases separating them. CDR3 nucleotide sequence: TGCGCCAGCAGCGCGACAGGTGGCTCCTACGAGCAGTACTTC. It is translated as CASSATGGSYEQYF.

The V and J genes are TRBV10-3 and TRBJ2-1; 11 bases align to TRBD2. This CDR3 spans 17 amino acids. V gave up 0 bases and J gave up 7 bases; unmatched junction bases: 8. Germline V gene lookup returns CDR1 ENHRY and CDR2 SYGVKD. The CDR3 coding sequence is TGTGCCATCAGTGAGTCGGGAACTAGCGGGAGTAGTAATGAGCAGTTCTTC. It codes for CAISESGTSGSSNEQFF.

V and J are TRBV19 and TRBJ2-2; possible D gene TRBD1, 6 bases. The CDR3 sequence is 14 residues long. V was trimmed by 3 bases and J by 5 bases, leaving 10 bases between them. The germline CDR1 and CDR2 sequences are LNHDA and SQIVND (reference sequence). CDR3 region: CASSMGAGTGELFF. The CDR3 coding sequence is TGTGCCAGTAGTATGGGGGCCGGGACCGGGGAGCTGTTTTTT.

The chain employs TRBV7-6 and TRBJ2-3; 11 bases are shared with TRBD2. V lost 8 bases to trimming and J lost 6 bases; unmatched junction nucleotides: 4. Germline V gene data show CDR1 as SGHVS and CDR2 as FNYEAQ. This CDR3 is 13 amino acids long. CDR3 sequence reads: CASRVAGGDTQYF. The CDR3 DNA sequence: TGTGCCAGCCGGGTAGCGGGAGGGGATACGCAGTATTTT.

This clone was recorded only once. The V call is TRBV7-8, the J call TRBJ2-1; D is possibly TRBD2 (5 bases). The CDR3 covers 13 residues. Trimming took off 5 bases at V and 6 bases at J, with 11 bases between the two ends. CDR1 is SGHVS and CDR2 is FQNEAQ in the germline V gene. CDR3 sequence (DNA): TGTGCCAGCAGCGGGGAGCGGCCCAATGAGCAGTTCTTC. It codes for CASSGERPNEQFF.

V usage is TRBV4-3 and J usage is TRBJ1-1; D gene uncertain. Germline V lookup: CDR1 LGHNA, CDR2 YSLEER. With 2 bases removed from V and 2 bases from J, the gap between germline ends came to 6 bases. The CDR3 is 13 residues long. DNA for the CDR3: TGCGCCAGCAGCCAAACGAGAAACACTGAAGCTTTCTTT. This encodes CASSQTRNTEAFF.

CDR3 coding DNA: TGTGCCAGCACTGACTTGGGCGGGAGTTCACCTTACGAGCAGTACTTC. Its translation: CASTDLGGSSPYEQYF. The chain links TRBV2 to TRBJ2-7; 7 bases are shared with TRBD2. Germline-derived CDR1 and CDR2 are SNHLY and FYNNEI. V dropped 7 bases and J dropped 4; count of bases not matched to a gene: 16. The CDR3 is 16 residues long.

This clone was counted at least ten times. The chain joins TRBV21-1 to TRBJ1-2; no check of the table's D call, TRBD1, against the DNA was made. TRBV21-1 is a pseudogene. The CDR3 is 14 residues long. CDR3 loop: CASSKEVRGNGYTF. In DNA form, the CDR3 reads TGTGCCAGCAGCAAAGAAGTCAGGGGGAATGGCTACACCTTC.

CDR3: CASSRSLETGELFF. The CDR3 nucleotides are TGTGCCAGCAGCAGGAGTTTAGAGACCGGGGAGCTGTTTTTT. The chain has TRBV5-4 and TRBJ2-2; no clear D. This CDR3 comprises 14 residues. The germline V gene encodes CDR1 SGHNT and CDR2 YYREEE (reference sequence). The V and J ends lost 4 bases and 5 bases respectively, with 12 bases between them.

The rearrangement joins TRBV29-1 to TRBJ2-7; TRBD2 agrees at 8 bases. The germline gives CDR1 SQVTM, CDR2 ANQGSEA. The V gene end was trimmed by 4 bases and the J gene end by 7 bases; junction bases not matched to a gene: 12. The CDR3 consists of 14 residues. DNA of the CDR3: TGCAGCGTTGGGGTAAGCGGGAGAAGGGGTGAGCAGTACTTC. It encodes CSVGVSGRRGEQYF.

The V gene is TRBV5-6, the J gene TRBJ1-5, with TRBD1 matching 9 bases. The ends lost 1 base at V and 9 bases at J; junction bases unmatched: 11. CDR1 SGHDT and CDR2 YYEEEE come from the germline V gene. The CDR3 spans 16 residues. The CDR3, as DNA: TGTGCCAGCAGCTTGAGGACAGGGGCCAATGAGAGGCCCCAGCATTTT. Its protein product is CASSLRTGANERPQHF.

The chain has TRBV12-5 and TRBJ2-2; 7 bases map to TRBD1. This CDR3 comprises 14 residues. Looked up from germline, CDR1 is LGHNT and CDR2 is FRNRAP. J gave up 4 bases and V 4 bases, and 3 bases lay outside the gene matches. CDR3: CASGSRGSTGELFF. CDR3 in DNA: TGTGCTAGTGGTTCCAGGGGGAGCACCGGGGAGCTGTTTTTT.

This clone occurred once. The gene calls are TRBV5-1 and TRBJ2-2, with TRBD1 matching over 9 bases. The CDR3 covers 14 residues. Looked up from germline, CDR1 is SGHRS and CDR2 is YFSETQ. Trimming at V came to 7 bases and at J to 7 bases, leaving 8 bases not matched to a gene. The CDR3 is CASLGTGNRGELFF. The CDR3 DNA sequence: TGCGCCAGCTTGGGGACAGGGAATCGCGGGGAGCTGTTTTTT. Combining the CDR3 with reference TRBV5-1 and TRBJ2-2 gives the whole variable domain KAGVTQTPRYLIKTRGQQVTLSCSPISGHRSVSWYQQTPGQGLQFLFEYFSETQRNKGNFPGRFSGRQFSNSRSEMNVSTLELGDSALYLCASLGTGNRGELFFGEGSRLTVL.

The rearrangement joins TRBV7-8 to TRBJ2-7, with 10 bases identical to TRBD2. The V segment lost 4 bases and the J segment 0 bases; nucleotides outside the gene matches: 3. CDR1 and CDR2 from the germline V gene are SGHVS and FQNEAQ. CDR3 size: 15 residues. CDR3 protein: CASSYSGRSSYEQYF. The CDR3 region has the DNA TGTGCCAGCAGCTATAGCGGGAGGAGCTCCTACGAGCAGTACTTC.

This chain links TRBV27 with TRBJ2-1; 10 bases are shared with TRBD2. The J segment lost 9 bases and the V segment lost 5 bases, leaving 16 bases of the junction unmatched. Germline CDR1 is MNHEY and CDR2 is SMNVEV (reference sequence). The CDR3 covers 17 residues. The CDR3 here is CASSRSLTSGLSREQFF. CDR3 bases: TGTGCCAGCAGTCGATCGCTGACTAGCGGGTTATCACGTGAGCAGTTCTTC.

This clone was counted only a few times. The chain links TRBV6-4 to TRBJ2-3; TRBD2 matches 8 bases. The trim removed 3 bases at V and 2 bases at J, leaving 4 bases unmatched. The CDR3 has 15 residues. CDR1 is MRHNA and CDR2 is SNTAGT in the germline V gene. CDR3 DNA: TGTGCCAGCAGTGAGGGGACTAGAGACACAGATACGCAGTATTTT. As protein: CASSEGTRDTDTQYF.

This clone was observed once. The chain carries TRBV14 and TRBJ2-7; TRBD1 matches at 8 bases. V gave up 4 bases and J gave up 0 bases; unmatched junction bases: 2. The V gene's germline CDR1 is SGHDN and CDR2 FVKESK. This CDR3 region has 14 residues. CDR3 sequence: CASSRTGLSYEQYF. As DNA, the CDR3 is TGTGCCAGCAGCCGGACAGGGCTCTCCTACGAGCAGTACTTC.

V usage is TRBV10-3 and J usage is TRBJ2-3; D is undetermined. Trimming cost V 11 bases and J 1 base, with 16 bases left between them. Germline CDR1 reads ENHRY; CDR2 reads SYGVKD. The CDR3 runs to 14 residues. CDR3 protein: CASNLVLGTDTQYF. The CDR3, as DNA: TGTGCCTCCAACTTGGTGTTGGGCACAGATACGCAGTATTTT.

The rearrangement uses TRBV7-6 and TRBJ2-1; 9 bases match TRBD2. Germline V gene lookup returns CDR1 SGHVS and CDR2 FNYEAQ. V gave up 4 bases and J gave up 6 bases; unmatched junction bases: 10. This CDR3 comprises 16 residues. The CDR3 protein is CASSSFSGSPTNEQFF. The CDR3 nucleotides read TGTGCCAGCAGCTCGTTTAGCGGGAGTCCGACCAATGAGCAGTTCTTC. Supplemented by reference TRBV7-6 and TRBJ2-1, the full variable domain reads GAGVSQSPRYKVTKRGQDVALRCDPISGHVSLYWYRQALGQGPEFLTYFNYEAQQDKSGLPNDRFSAERPEGSISTLTIQRTEQRDSAMYRCASSSFSGSPTNEQFFGPGTRLTVL.

The CDR3 nucleotides are TGTGCCAGCAGTGTATCAGGGGGGAGCTCTGGAAACACCATATATTTT. Its translation: CASSVSGGSSGNTIYF. This rearrangement joins TRBV9 to TRBJ1-3; 7 bases align to TRBD1. Germline V CDR1 and CDR2: SGDLS, YYNGEE. The CDR3 has 16 residues. V lost 5 bases, J lost 0 bases, and 8 bases stayed unmatched.

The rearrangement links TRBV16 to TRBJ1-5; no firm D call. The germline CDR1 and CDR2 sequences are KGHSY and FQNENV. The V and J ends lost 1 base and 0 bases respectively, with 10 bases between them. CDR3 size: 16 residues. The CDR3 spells CASSQLHTTSNQPQHF. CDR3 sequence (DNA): TGTGCCAGCAGCCAATTACACACAACTAGCAATCAGCCCCAGCATTTT.

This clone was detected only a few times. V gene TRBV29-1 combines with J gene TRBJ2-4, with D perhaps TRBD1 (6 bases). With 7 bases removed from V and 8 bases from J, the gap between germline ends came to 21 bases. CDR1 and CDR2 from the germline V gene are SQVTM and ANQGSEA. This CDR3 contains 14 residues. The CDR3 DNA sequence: TGCAGCGCTCTGGGACACTCTAAGGGTGACATTCAGTACTTC. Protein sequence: CSALGHSKGDIQYF.

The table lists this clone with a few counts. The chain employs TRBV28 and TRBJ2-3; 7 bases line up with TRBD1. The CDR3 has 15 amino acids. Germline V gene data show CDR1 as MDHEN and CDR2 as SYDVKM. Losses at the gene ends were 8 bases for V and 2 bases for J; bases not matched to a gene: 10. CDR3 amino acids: CASLDGTEITDTQYF. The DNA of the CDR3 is TGTGCCAGCCTCGACGGGACAGAGATCACAGATACGCAGTATTTT.